This TCR beta chain came from a study of blood T cell repertoires in COVID-19 (dated by TCRdb to about 2020). Concerning the study at large: The collaborator samples originated in the United States, Italy and Spain and spanned the acute and convalescent phases of COVID-19. The material from the prospective study consisted of cDNA or gDNA derived from T cells, B-cell-depleted T cells, or PBMCs. Deeply sampled blood TCRbeta repertoires from subjects exposed to, actively infected with, or recovered from COVID-19 were included in the dataset. A freely available public database, intended as a resource for researchers studying the immune response to SARS-CoV-2, is where the repertoires were released. Samples were obtained from the ongoing ImmuneRACE study (first 160 participants) and from some 1,300 subjects provided by 6 global collaborators. Sample metadata almost always included a de-identified subject ID, COVID-19 status, age in years and sex. Where available, HLA class I and class II types were taken from metadata supplied by the sample provider and were not determined by assay-based typing.

The research as a whole found: The amount of clinical and demographic metadata varied by source and participant and was provided uncurated.

TCRbeta CDR3 regions were amplified from genomic DNA using the immunoSEQ Assay, a bias-controlled multiplex PCR. The authors processed their data as follows. The number of nucleated cells in each sample was estimated by amplification of reference gene primers within the assay. To quantify the absolute abundance of each unique TCRbeta CDR3 rearrangement, sequence reads were collapsed and filtered. Productive Simpson clonality was computed per sample as the square root of Simpson's diversity index over productive rearrangements. Drawn from immuneACCESS, this table holds only the in-frame rearrangements with V and J called that TCRdb kept. Clones are partly lost; checked studies trace under half to an unresolved V gene and leave the rest unexplained. V, J and clone size are those of that table, while D and trimming were read from the DNA. The sample table lists about 160,000 clones, around 74% of them with a count of one. Clones ranked in the top ten supply 8% to 8.5% of the sample.

The V end loses 1 base and the J end loses 2 bases, and a stretch of 10 bases separates them. The germline V gene sets CDR1 to SGHTA and CDR2 to FQGNSA. Including the terminal cysteine and phenylalanine, the CDR3 comprises 15 residues. Only CDR3 DNA is held: 45 bases, read in frame from base 1. One collaborating source in Seattle enrolled patients while the patients were actively infected and followed the patients over time throughout the course of disease. Whole blood was collected in K2EDTA tubes by collaborating institutions according to the institutions' own protocols. Collaborator samples were shipped for TCRbeta analysis as frozen whole blood, isolated PBMCs, or DNA extracted from either sample type. To note about this clone: No cognate antigen has been identified for it. No base quality values were provided; no much bigger clone lies one nucleotide off.

This chain is built from TRBV7-2 and TRBJ2-3, with TRBD1 tentatively as D gene (5 bases match). The specimen was peripheral blood. The sequence was collected from a woman in her sixties with COVID-19, enrolled during active disease. CDR3 region: CASSLEGAPTDTQYF. The bases read TGTGCCAGCAGCTTAGAAGGGGCCCCCACAGATACGCAGTATTTT. Reference TRBV7-2 and TRBJ2-3 proteins supply the regions before and after the CDR3; the full variable domain is: GAGVSQSPSNKVTEKGKDVELRCDPISGHTALYWYRQSLGQGLEFLIYFQGNSAPDKSGLPSDRFSAERTGGSVSTLTIQRTQQEDSAVYLCASSLEGAPTDTQYFGPGTRLTVL.